The sequence of this TCR beta chain was determined in a study of a mutant IDH1 vaccine in newly diagnosed glioma. Study-level information: Treated individuals were around 62% male and around 38% female, averaging approximately 40 years of age. Week 35 was safety follow-up visit V12; week 47 was end-of-study visit V13.

Findings and limits, study-wide: In around 93% of patients, immune responses induced by the vaccine occurred.

With 4 bases removed from V and 0 bases from J, the gap between germline ends came to 13 bases. This CDR3 contains 15 residues. Germline CDR1 is MNHEY and CDR2 is SVGAGI. Worth noting for this clone: Its target is not known.

Time point defined: week 47, end of study. The study gave 300 ug of mutant IDH1 20-mer peptide per vaccine dose, with topical imiquimod. Administration of eight vaccinations to patients took place in weeks 1, 3, 5, 7, 11, 15, 19, 23. Measured with immunoSEQ multiplex PCR; TCRdb has only the in-frame clones, and not every one. The data contain 90,000 to 100,000 clones, nearly 90% of them singletons. V is TRBV6-5 and J is TRBJ2-7, with D possibly called TRBD1 or TRBD2 (5 bases each). The clonotype comes from a woman in her forties or fifties with glioma. This material consisted of PBMCs, taken from a glioma patient whose treatment included an IDH1 peptide vaccine. The CDR3 nucleotides read TGTGCCAGCAGTTGGGGGACGGAGAGCTCCTACGAGCAGTACTTC. This translates into CASSWGTESSYEQYF.